The 13 T cell receptor beta chains below all came from one sample that was sequenced in a study of technical replicates of blood from a handful of donors. The table came from immunoSEQ multiplex PCR; TCRdb's copy has only in-frame clones and leaves some out. The sample records roughly 76,000 clones, about 90% being singletons. The specimen was T cells isolated from PBMCs. These receptors came from a human donor in good health. Some clones in this sample may be carry-over from other donors' samples.

This chain joins TRBV5-4 and TRBJ2-1, with TRBD1 matching 10 bases. This CDR3 is built from 15 residues. Germline V gene lookup returns CDR1 SGHNT and CDR2 YYREEE (reference sequence). V lost 3 bases and J lost 1; bases outside the gene matches: 1. CDR3 loop: CASSWDRGSYNEQFF. CDR3 bases: TGTGCCAGCAGCTGGGACAGGGGTTCCTACAATGAGCAGTTCTTC.

For this clone: The junction and the germline gene differ at one end; a read error may be behind it. V and J are TRBV30 and TRBJ2-2, with a possible D match to TRBD1 (5 bases). Per germline, CDR1 GTSNPN and CDR2 SVGIG (reference sequence). The CDR3 extends over 13 amino acids. CDR3 DNA: TGTGCCTGGGAATGGGGCCTCTCCGGAGAGCTGTTTTTT. Translated: CAWEWGLSGELFF.

The rearrangement joins TRBV6-1 to TRBJ1-2, with 10 bases aligning to TRBD1. The CDR3 totals 13 residues. The ends lost 6 bases at V and 8 bases at J; junction bases unmatched: 6. Germline V gives CDR1 MNHNS, CDR2 SASEGT. Here the CDR3 DNA reads TGTGCCAGCAGGACAGGGGGCATGGGGGGCTACACCTTC. It specifies CASRTGGMGGYTF.

The chain couples TRBV9 to TRBJ1-6; the D gene is possibly TRBD1 (6 bases). The CDR3 extends over 15 amino acids. V was trimmed by 3 bases and J by 9 bases, leaving 16 bases between them. The germline CDR1 and CDR2 sequences are SGDLS and YYNGEE. The CDR3 sequence is CASSGRTESSSPLHF. The CDR3 DNA reads as TGTGCCAGCAGCGGAAGGACAGAGTCTAGTTCACCCCTCCACTTT. Full variable domain (missing parts from reference TRBV9 and TRBJ1-6): DSGVTQTPKHLITATGQRVTLRCSPRSGDLSVYWYQQSLDQGLQFLIQYYNGEERAKGNILERFSAQQFPDLHSELNLSSLELGDSALYFCASSGRTESSSPLHFGNGTRLTVT.

The rearrangement uses TRBV5-1 and TRBJ2-3; weak D call: TRBD1 (5 bases). The CDR3 extends over 15 amino acids. The V end was cut by 0 bases, the J end by 0 bases, with 8 bases between. Germline loops: CDR1 SGHRS, CDR2 YFSETQ. Written as DNA, the CDR3 is TGCGCCAGCAGCTTGGATGGACATAGCACAGATACGCAGTATTTT. Its protein product is CASSLDGHSTDTQYF.

This clone was found once. CDR3 nucleotides: TGTGCCAGCAGTCCTACCCTCGGGAGCTCCTACAATGAGCAGTTCTTC. Protein sequence: CASSPTLGSSYNEQFF. V and J are TRBV28 and TRBJ2-1; perhaps TRBD2 as D (6 bases). This CDR3 contains 16 residues. Looked up from germline, CDR1 is MDHEN and CDR2 is SYDVKM. Deletions cut 5 bases from V and 0 bases from J, with 14 bases between.

This chain connects TRBV7-2 to TRBJ2-1; tentatively, D is TRBD2 (6 bases). Looked up from germline, CDR1 is SGHTA and CDR2 is FQGNSA. The CDR3 has 15 amino acids. The V gene lost 1 base and the J gene lost 3 bases, with 10 bases spanning the gap. The CDR3 nucleotides read TGTGCCAGCAGCTTAGTTTCCGGGGGCTACAATGAGCAGTTCTTC. This encodes CASSLVSGGYNEQFF.

This clone appeared a few times. The chain carries TRBV5-1 and TRBJ1-1; maybe TRBD1 (5 bases). The germline V gene has CDR1 SGHRS and CDR2 YFSETQ. The CDR3 is 14 residues long. Trimming pared 0 bases from V and 1 base from J, leaving 7 bases between. The CDR3 DNA sequence: TGCGCCAGCAGCTTGGATACAGGGAACACTGAAGCTTTCTTT. Its protein is CASSLDTGNTEAFF.

The chain couples TRBV5-1 to TRBJ2-7, with 7 bases fitting TRBD1. Trimming took 1 base from V and 3 from J; bases not matched to a gene: 4. The CDR3 has 14 residues. Germline V lookup: CDR1 SGHRS, CDR2 YFSETQ. The CDR3 protein is CASSLNRGFYEQYF. DNA for the CDR3: TGCGCCAGCAGCTTGAACAGGGGATTCTACGAGCAGTACTTC.

Written as DNA, the CDR3 is TGTGCCAGCAGTACTGAGACAGGGGAGGGCTACACCTTC. It codes for CASSTETGEGYTF. The V call is TRBV9, the J call TRBJ1-2; 8 nucleotides agree with TRBD1. CDR3 size: 13 residues. Germline lookup yields CDR1 SGDLS and CDR2 YYNGEE. The trim removed 5 bases at V and 8 bases at J, leaving 8 bases unmatched.

This clone was observed once. DNA of the CDR3: TGTGCCTGGAGTGACAGGACCCATGAAAAACTGTTTTTT. Translating it yields CAWSDRTHEKLFF. V usage is TRBV30 and J usage is TRBJ1-4, with D perhaps matching TRBD1 (5 bases). Per germline, CDR1 GTSNPN and CDR2 SVGIG (reference sequence). V lost 1 base and J 6 bases, leaving 9 bases between the germline ends. The CDR3 is made up of 13 amino acids.

J is TRBJ1-1 and V is TRBV28; D remains unclear. The germline gives CDR1 MDHEN, CDR2 SYDVKM. Deletions cut 1 base from V and 0 bases from J, with 6 bases between. The CDR3 contains 14 residues. The CDR3 here is CASSLSVMNTEAFF. Here the CDR3 DNA reads TGTGCCAGCAGTTTATCAGTAATGAACACTGAAGCTTTCTTT. The variable domain in full, completed from reference TRBV28 and TRBJ1-1, reads DVKVTQSSRYLVKRTGEKVFLECVQDMDHENMFWYRQDPGLGLRLIYFSYDVKMKEKGDIPEGYSVSREKKERFSLILESASTNQTSMYLCASSLSVMNTEAFFGQGTRLTVV.

The chain is built from TRBV5-8 and TRBJ2-5; 7 nucleotides line up with TRBD1. This CDR3 comprises 13 residues. J was trimmed by 3 bases and V by 5 bases; bases with no gene match: 4. Germline CDR1 SGHTS, CDR2 YDEGEE. CDR3 region: CASRVDREETQYF. CDR3 nucleotides: TGTGCCAGCAGGGTCGACAGGGAAGAGACCCAGTACTTC.